The 5 T cell receptor beta chains presented below share a single source sample, sequenced in a study of blood T cells in healthy people across ages. With a J-beta primer mix and a sample-barcoded 5' primer, a second PCR ran roughly 7 to 11 cycles. TCRdb called the 5' RACE reads again in MiXCR, with one record for every CDR3 protein. The sample has hundreds of thousands of distinct CDR3 sequences, 58% seen once. Sequences were obtained from blood. Source of these receptors: a young man in good health.

The rearrangement joins TRBV28 to TRBJ2-5; D gene uncertain. V was shortened by 3 bases and J by 9 bases, with 8 bases between the two germline ends. This CDR3 has 11 amino acids. Germline V lookup: CDR1 MDHEN, CDR2 SYDVKM. CDR3 DNA: TGTGCCAGCAGTTTTCGCGAAGCCCAGTACTTC. It codes for CASSFREAQYF.

The chain employs TRBV20-1 and TRBJ1-5; D ambiguous. Germline V gene lookup returns CDR1 DFQATT and CDR2 SNEGSKA (reference sequence). Trimming removed 4 bases from V and 3 bases from J, with 13 bases in between. The CDR3 consists of 14 residues. CDR3 sequence: CSANKDAYNQPQHF. The CDR3 DNA is TGCAGTGCTAACAAGGACGCTTACAATCAGCCCCAGCATTTT.

This CDR3 is CASSPAPGQGGNEQYF. The CDR3 bases are TGTGCCAGCAGCCCCGCCCCGGGACAGGGGGGCAACGAGCAGTACTTC. The chain couples TRBV28 to TRBJ2-5, with TRBD1 identical over 11 bases. The DNA end favors TRBJ2-7, so the J call may be wrong. This CDR3 is built from 16 residues. Germline V lookup: CDR1 MDHEN, CDR2 SYDVKM.

The chain recombines TRBV9 with TRBJ2-4; possibly TRBD2 for D (6 bases). V lost 0 bases and J 5 bases, leaving 6 bases between the germline ends. This CDR3 spans 13 amino acids. Germline V CDR1 and CDR2: SGDLS, YYNGEE. This chain's CDR3 is CASSVAGENIQYF. The CDR3 nucleotides are TGTGCCAGCAGCGTAGCGGGGGAAAACATTCAGTACTTC.

The chain carries TRBV28 and TRBJ2-5, with TRBD2 matching 12 bases. The J call is in doubt because the DNA end fits TRBJ2-7 better. CDR1 is MDHEN, CDR2 SYDVKM, per germline. There are 18 residues in the CDR3. CDR3 sequence reads: CASSLGTSGWVGSYEQYF. The CDR3 DNA reads as TGTGCCAGCAGTTTGGGGACTAGCGGGTGGGTAGGATCCTACGAGCAGTACTTC.